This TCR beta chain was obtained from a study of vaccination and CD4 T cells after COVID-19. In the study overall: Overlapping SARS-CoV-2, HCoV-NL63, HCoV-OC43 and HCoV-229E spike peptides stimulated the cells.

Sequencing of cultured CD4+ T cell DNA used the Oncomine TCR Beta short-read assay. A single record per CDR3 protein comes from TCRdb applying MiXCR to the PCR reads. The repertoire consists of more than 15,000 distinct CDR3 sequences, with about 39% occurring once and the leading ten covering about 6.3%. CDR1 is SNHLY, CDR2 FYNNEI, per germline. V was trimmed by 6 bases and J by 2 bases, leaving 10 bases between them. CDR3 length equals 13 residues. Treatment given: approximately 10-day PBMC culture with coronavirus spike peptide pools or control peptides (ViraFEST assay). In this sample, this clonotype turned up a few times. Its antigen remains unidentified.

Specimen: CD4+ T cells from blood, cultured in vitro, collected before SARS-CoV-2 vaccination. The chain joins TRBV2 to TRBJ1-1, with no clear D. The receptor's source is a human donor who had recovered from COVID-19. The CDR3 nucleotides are TGTGCCAGCAGCCCTGAGGTAAACACTGAAGCTTTCTTT. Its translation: CASSPEVNTEAFF.